A single sample is the source of the 26 T cell receptor beta chains below, sequenced in a study of CD8+ T cells in alopecia areata. Treatment noted: oral pan-JAK inhibitor, 5-10 mg twice daily. Sequencing used cDNA as its template, made by extracting RNA and reverse transcribing it. Clones were read by immunoSEQ multiplex PCR, and TCRdb kept only the in-frame ones, dropping some. Of 150,000 to 200,000 clones listed, about 65% are singletons. Sequences were derived from CD4+ T cells sorted from blood, sampled at approximately week 49, from a patient treated with tofacitinib. The receptors originated from a human donor with alopecia areata.

A remark on this clone: Germline and junction disagree at one end, which may indicate a read error. CDR3 in amino acids: CSVVSPEGAYF. The CDR3 DNA follows: TGCAGCGTTGTATCCCCGGAGGGGGCTTACTTC. V usage is TRBV29-1 and J usage is TRBJ1-2; the match to TRBD1 covers 7 bases. Germline lookup yields CDR1 SQVTM and CDR2 ANQGSEA. The length of the CDR3 is 11 residues.

The genes are TRBV7-9 and TRBJ2-7; D is ambiguous. CDR1 SEHNR and CDR2 FQNEAQ come from the germline V gene (reference sequence). Trimming pared 5 bases from V and 2 bases from J, leaving 10 bases between. CDR3 length: 13 residues. The CDR3: CASSPEGTYEQYF. The CDR3 DNA follows: TGTGCCAGCAGCCCTGAAGGCACCTACGAGCAGTACTTC.

The rearrangement uses TRBV29-1 and TRBJ1-1; D is ambiguous. This CDR3 has 14 amino acids. V gave up 7 bases and J gave up 0 bases, with 15 bases separating them. Germline V gene data show CDR1 as SQVTM and CDR2 as ANQGSEA. The CDR3 coding sequence is TGCAGCGCCTGCAGGTTTCCGATGAACACTGAAGCTTTCTTT. Translated, it gives CSACRFPMNTEAFF.

For the CDR3, the DNA is TGCGCCAGCAGCCGAGAGACAGGGGGCGGGACAGATACGCAGTATTTT. Protein sequence: CASSRETGGGTDTQYF. The chain is built from TRBV4-3 and TRBJ2-3; TRBD1 agrees at 10 bases. The CDR3 has 16 amino acids. The germline CDR1 and CDR2 sequences are LGHNA and YSLEER. V lost 4 bases to trimming and J lost 3 bases; unmatched junction nucleotides: 7.

This clone was seen only a few times. This rearrangement joins TRBV11-2 to TRBJ1-1, with D uncertain. CDR1 and CDR2 (germline): SGHAT, FQNNGV. Trimming took off 0 bases at V and 0 bases at J, with 5 bases between the two ends. The CDR3 consists of 14 residues. CDR3 loop: CASSLDRLNTEAFF. CDR3 sequence (DNA): TGTGCCAGCAGCTTAGACAGATTGAACACTGAAGCTTTCTTT.

The chain couples TRBV7-2 to TRBJ1-2; D call uncertain. Between the trimmed V and J ends, which lost 3 bases and 3 bases, there was a span of 14 bases. Germline lookup yields CDR1 SGHTA and CDR2 FQGNSA. The CDR3 has 15 residues. The CDR3: CASSFGILSDYGYTF. The CDR3 DNA sequence: TGTGCCAGCAGCTTCGGCATCCTTTCCGACTATGGCTACACCTTC.

CDR3 region: CSVEDREGIMTEAFF. CDR3 bases: TGCAGCGTTGAAGATCGCGAGGGGATAATGACTGAAGCTTTCTTT. The chain uses TRBV29-1 and TRBJ1-1, with D tentatively TRBD1 (5 bases). Germline V gene data show CDR1 as SQVTM and CDR2 as ANQGSEA. The V end was cut by 0 bases, the J end by 5 bases, with 16 bases between. The CDR3 is made up of 15 amino acids.

This chain uses TRBV30 with TRBJ2-7, with 9 bases matching TRBD2. V shed 1 base and J 8 bases; nucleotides not matched to a gene: 9. Germline CDR1 GTSNPN, CDR2 SVGIG (reference sequence). This CDR3 is built from 14 residues. CDR3 amino acids: CAWSAEGRGGQQYF. CDR3 bases: TGTGCCTGGAGTGCCGAAGGGCGGGGGGGTCAGCAGTACTTC.

The chain carries TRBV27 and TRBJ1-6, with 8 bases that match TRBD1. CDR1 MNHEY and CDR2 SMNVEV come from the germline V gene (reference sequence). The J segment lost 8 bases and the V segment lost 2 bases, leaving 8 bases of the junction unmatched. The CDR3 has 16 residues. The CDR3 nucleotides read TGTGCCAGCAGTTTAGAGGCAGGGGGCGGGCATTCACCCCTCCACTTT. It yields the protein CASSLEAGGGHSPLHF.

V usage is TRBV29-1 and J usage is TRBJ2-1; 8 bases agree with TRBD2. The V gene's germline CDR1 is SQVTM and CDR2 ANQGSEA. V trimming: 4 bases; J trimming: 8 bases; junction bases outside the gene matches: 4. CDR3 length equals 12 residues. The CDR3: CSVGKTSDEQFF. Here the CDR3 DNA reads TGCAGCGTTGGTAAGACTAGCGATGAGCAGTTCTTC.

This clone showed up just a few times. This sequence joins TRBV11-2 and TRBJ2-1; D gene ambiguous. This CDR3 has 14 amino acids. Trimming cost V 2 bases and J 2 bases, with 7 bases left between them. CDR1 SGHAT and CDR2 FQNNGV come from the germline V gene. The CDR3 DNA sequence: TGTGCCAGCAGCTTATACGAGACCTACAATGAGCAGTTCTTC. Translating it yields CASSLYETYNEQFF.

The chain links TRBV29-1 to TRBJ1-1; D unresolved. V lost 5 bases to trimming and J lost 1 base, with 11 bases between them. Per germline, CDR1 SQVTM and CDR2 ANQGSEA. The CDR3 is 13 amino acids. CDR3 DNA sequence: TGCAGCGTTCACAATGCGCCGAACACTGAAGCTTTCTTT. Translated, it gives CSVHNAPNTEAFF.

This clone occurred once. The gene calls are TRBV29-1 and TRBJ1-1; D is unclear. Per the germline V gene, CDR1 is SQVTM and CDR2 is ANQGSEA. V dropped 4 bases and J dropped 0 bases, with 9 bases sitting between them. The length of the CDR3 is 13 residues. The CDR3 is CSVGRQMNTEAFF. In DNA form, the CDR3 reads TGCAGCGTTGGAAGGCAGATGAACACTGAAGCTTTCTTT. The variable domain in full, completed from reference TRBV29-1 and TRBJ1-1, reads SAVISQKPSRDICQRGTSLTIQCQVDSQVTMMFWYRQQPGQSLTLIATANQGSEATYESGFVIDKFPISRPNLTFSTLTVSNMSPEDSSIYLCSVGRQMNTEAFFGQGTRLTVV.

This clone has just a few counts. V usage is TRBV7-3 and J usage is TRBJ2-1; 9 bases match TRBD1. Germline CDR1 and CDR2: SGHTA and FQGTGA. This CDR3 spans 12 amino acids. V shed 5 bases, J shed 10 bases, and the junction held 3 bases outside the gene matches. CDR3 nucleotide sequence: TGTGCCAGCAGCGACAGGGGGAAAGAGCAGTTCTTC. Its protein product is CASSDRGKEQFF.

J is TRBJ1-4 and V is TRBV9; perhaps TRBD1 as D (5 bases). Germline values: CDR1 SGDLS, CDR2 YYNGEE. With 3 bases removed from V and 5 bases from J, the gap between germline ends came to 8 bases. This CDR3 region has 13 residues. DNA of the CDR3: TGTGCCAGCAGCGGACAGTTAAATGAAAAACTGTTTTTT. This encodes CASSGQLNEKLFF.

This chain uses TRBV30 with TRBJ2-3; TRBD1 or TRBD2 may be the D gene (6 bases each). Germline CDR1 GTSNPN, CDR2 SVGIG (reference sequence). CDR3 size: 15 residues. The V end lost 2 bases, the J end lost 1 base, and 13 bases lay between the germline ends. The DNA of the CDR3 is TGTGCCTGGAGTAGTTGGGGGGCAGGCACAGATACGCAGTATTTT. It yields the protein CAWSSWGAGTDTQYF.

A few counts support this clone. The chain recombines TRBV9 with TRBJ2-3, with 7 bases identical to TRBD2. CDR3 length: 16 amino acids. J lost 9 bases, V lost 0 bases, and 13 bases had no gene match. In germline, CDR1 is SGDLS, CDR2 YYNGEE. CDR3 DNA sequence: TGTGCCAGCAGCGTAGCGGTCGGCGGGGGAACCGGGACGCAGTATTTT. The encoded protein is CASSVAVGGGTGTQYF.

This chain joins TRBV11-2 and TRBJ1-6; no reliable D call. This CDR3 is built from 12 residues. CDR1 and CDR2 from the germline V gene are SGHAT and FQNNGV. V gave up 5 bases and J gave up 5 bases, with 4 bases separating them. CDR3 nucleotide sequence: TGTGCCAGCAGCCAAAATAATTCACCCCTCCACTTT. Its protein is CASSQNNSPLHF.

In its sample, this clone was seen once. The chain couples TRBV2 to TRBJ2-2, with D possibly TRBD1 on 5 matching bases. Trimming took off 6 bases at V and 5 bases at J, with 19 bases between the two ends. This CDR3 spans 16 amino acids. In germline, CDR1 is SNHLY, CDR2 FYNNEI. CDR3: CASSPKLTEGTGELFF. CDR3 DNA: TGTGCCAGCAGCCCCAAGTTGACAGAAGGAACCGGGGAGCTGTTTTTT.

J is TRBJ2-7 and V is TRBV2, with TRBD1 matching over 7 bases. Germline V gene data show CDR1 as SNHLY and CDR2 as FYNNEI. J gave up 2 bases and V 4 bases, and 2 bases lay outside the gene matches. The CDR3 length is 13 residues. CDR3 in amino acids: CASSGDRAYEQYF. Here the CDR3 DNA reads TGTGCCAGCAGTGGGGACAGAGCCTACGAGCAGTACTTC.

On this clone itself: Relative to the germline gene, one junction end is altered; a read error may explain this. The chain employs TRBV14 and TRBJ2-1, with TRBD2 as a possible D gene (5 bases). Germline CDR1 is SGHDN and CDR2 is FVKESK. CDR3 length equals 13 residues. The CDR3, as DNA: TGTGCCAGCAGCCAAGGTGAGAGGGCCCTCATGCTCTTC. This sequence encodes CASSQGERALMLF.

The CDR3 loop reads CSATRAPTDTQYF. The CDR3 DNA is TGCAGCGCAACTAGAGCTCCCACAGATACGCAGTATTTT. V usage is TRBV29-1 and J usage is TRBJ2-3; possible D gene TRBD2, 5 bases. The CDR3 has 13 residues. CDR1 and CDR2 from the germline V gene are SQVTM and ANQGSEA. V lost 7 bases and J 2 bases, leaving 13 bases between the germline ends.

There are a few counts of this clone. The chain uses TRBV9 and TRBJ2-3, with D perhaps matching TRBD1 or TRBD2 (6 bases each). The germline gives CDR1 SGDLS, CDR2 YYNGEE. The germline V and J ends were trimmed by 4 bases and 1 base, with 10 bases remaining between them. This CDR3 is 14 amino acids long. CDR3 residues: CASSWGAGTDTQYF. CDR3 nucleotides: TGTGCCAGCAGCTGGGGGGCCGGCACAGATACGCAGTATTTT.

Notes on this clone: The identical CDR3 is also encoded by other nucleotide sequences in the sample. V usage is TRBV29-1 and J usage is TRBJ2-7; D gene unclear. The V gene's germline CDR1 is SQVTM and CDR2 ANQGSEA. The CDR3 is 13 residues long. With 4 bases removed from V and 1 base from J, the gap between germline ends came to 11 bases. The CDR3 nucleotides are TGCAGCGTTGCTGGTAGGGCTTCCTACGAGCAGTACTTC. Protein product: CSVAGRASYEQYF.

The gene calls are TRBV4-3 and TRBJ1-2; 8 bases align to TRBD1. Germline CDR1 is LGHNA and CDR2 is YSLEER. This CDR3 is built from 13 residues. V dropped 4 bases and J dropped 6; count of bases not matched to a gene: 4. This CDR3 reads CASSPGQGDGYTF. CDR3 bases: TGCGCCAGCAGCCCAGGACAGGGTGATGGCTACACCTTC.

This clone has only one observation. The sample contains more than one DNA sequence encoding this CDR3. The V call is TRBV18, the J call TRBJ2-5, with unresolved D. Trimming took off 3 bases at V and 4 bases at J, with 3 bases between the two ends. The CDR3 totals 11 residues. Germline-derived CDR1 and CDR2 are KGHSH and LQKENI. In DNA form, the CDR3 reads TGTGCCAGCTCACCCTTAGAGACCCAGTACTTC. The encoded protein is CASSPLETQYF.